Sequencing of this TCR beta chain was carried out in a study of T cell responses to AZD1222 COVID-19 vaccine. Study-wide context: Analysis merged second doses at about 4 or about 12 weeks.

The CDR3 covers 15 residues. Trimming shortened V by 0 bases and J by 0 bases, and 10 bases separated the two germline ends. The germline CDR1 and CDR2 sequences are SGHRS and YFSETQ. As to this clone: What it recognizes is unknown.

Profiled with immunoSEQ multiplex PCR; TCRdb holds only in-frame clones, not every one. This sample yields about 140,000 clones, of which roughly 92% are seen a single time; 5% belongs to the top ten. Study-wide results and caveats: White British people made up most donors, females outnumbered males, and clonal diversity was possibly underestimated. Two AZD1222 administrations were followed by greater Spike-specific TCR breadth and depth. The study identified only six AZD1222 recipients as seropositive at baseline.

This TCR was recovered from an adult in good health. The material sequenced was peripheral blood, taken on day 0 of AZD1222 vaccination. The rearrangement joins TRBV5-1 to TRBJ2-7, with D possibly being TRBD2 (6 bases). CDR3 DNA: TGCGCCAGCAGCTTGGGCGGGATTAGCTCCTACGAGCAGTACTTC. Encoded protein: CASSLGGISSYEQYF.